These 16 T cell receptor beta chains were all obtained from the same sample, sequenced in a study of persistence of HIV-infected CD4 T cells. Antigen specificity for these receptors is unknown. Lysates of CMV-infected fibroblasts at around 10 ug/mL stimulated these cells. Sorted nonresponding memory CD4+ T cells were CD40L-negative, CD69-negative, CD45RO-high. Sequencing used immunoSEQ version 4 in survey mode. Produced via immunoSEQ multiplex PCR; TCRdb's table is partial and in-frame only. The sample lists 46,000 or so clones; more than 60% were seen once. Sample: CD4+ T cells sorted from PBMCs after roughly 18-hour stimulation, taken from a patient who received antiretroviral therapy. All receptors come from an adult man with HIV who was CMV-seropositive.

The chain is built from TRBV6-5 and TRBJ1-1, with D unclear. The CDR3 loop spans 14 amino acids. V lost 6 bases to trimming and J lost 4 bases, with 15 bases between them. Germline loops: CDR1 MNHEY, CDR2 SVGAGI. The DNA of the CDR3 is TGTGCCAGCAGACGACAAGGGATGGGCACTGAAGCTTTCTTT. This translates into CASRRQGMGTEAFF.

The chain employs TRBV5-1 and TRBJ2-1, with 7 bases matching TRBD2. Looked up from germline, CDR1 is SGHRS and CDR2 is YFSETQ. Germline trimming cut 4 bases from V and 0 bases from J; bases unmatched to any gene: 7. CDR3 length: 16 residues. The CDR3: CASSIQRGSSYNEQFF. In DNA, the CDR3 is TGCGCCAGCAGCATTCAGCGGGGAAGCTCCTACAATGAGCAGTTCTTC.

This sequence joins TRBV29-1 and TRBJ1-1; D remains unclear. Trimming took 4 bases from V and 0 from J, leaving 18 bases between them. This CDR3 is 16 amino acids long. The germline gives CDR1 SQVTM, CDR2 ANQGSEA. The CDR3 spells CSVVPQTRALNTEAFF. DNA of the CDR3: TGCAGCGTTGTACCCCAGACGAGGGCCCTGAACACTGAAGCTTTCTTT.

CDR3 loop: CASSIRNGGQPSHNEQFF. As DNA, the CDR3 is TGTGCCAGTAGTATCCGAAACGGGGGGCAACCCTCGCACAATGAGCAGTTCTTC. The rearrangement joins TRBV19 to TRBJ2-1; TRBD2 might be the D (7 bases). Germline V gene lookup returns CDR1 LNHDA and CDR2 SQIVND (reference sequence). With 3 bases removed from V and 5 bases from J, the gap between germline ends came to 23 bases. This CDR3 contains 18 residues.

This chain uses TRBV27 with TRBJ1-1, with D possibly TRBD1 on 6 matching bases. The CDR3 is 13 residues long. Germline CDR1 reads MNHEY; CDR2 reads SMNVEV (reference sequence). Trimming pared 2 bases from V and 12 bases from J, leaving 16 bases between. CDR3 sequence: CASSLERDTTTFF. As DNA, the CDR3 is TGTGCCAGCAGTTTAGAACGGGACACCACAACTTTCTTT.

The sample holds a few counts of this clone. The identical CDR3 is also encoded by other nucleotide sequences in the sample. This rearrangement joins TRBV5-6 to TRBJ1-4; 7 nucleotides match TRBD1. Losses at the gene ends were 2 bases for V and 5 bases for J; bases not matched to a gene: 3. Germline V gene data show CDR1 as SGHDT and CDR2 as YYEEEE. The CDR3 extends over 14 amino acids. CDR3 DNA: TGTGCCAGCAGCTTACAGGGGAACAATGAAAAACTGTTTTTT. Translation gives CASSLQGNNEKLFF.

The genes are TRBV10-2 and TRBJ2-7, with D unresolved. Germline values: CDR1 WSHSY, CDR2 SAAADI. This CDR3 region has 11 residues. The V end was cut by 9 bases, the J end by 6 bases, with 12 bases between. The CDR3 DNA reads as TGCGCCAGTGGTCAGGTATCCGAGCAGTACTTC. This gives the protein CASGQVSEQYF.

This sequence joins TRBV6-4 and TRBJ1-1, with D tentatively TRBD1 (5 bases). The CDR3 runs to 13 residues. The germline V gene has CDR1 MRHNA and CDR2 SNTAGT. The V and J ends lost 5 bases and 2 bases respectively, with 9 bases between them. The DNA for the CDR3 is TGTGCCAGCAGTAGACAGCCTAACACTGAAGCTTTCTTT. It specifies CASSRQPNTEAFF.

This sequence joins TRBV6-7 and TRBJ2-3; D might be TRBD1 (5 bases). TRBV6-7 is treated as an ORF (open reading frame) with a function not yet certain. This CDR3 is 12 amino acids long. V lost 9 bases and J 2 bases, leaving 9 bases between the germline ends. For the CDR3, the DNA is TGTGCCAGGGAGACAGACACAGATACGCAGTATTTT. Translation gives CARETDTDTQYF.

V usage is TRBV15 and J usage is TRBJ1-3; the match to TRBD1 covers 7 bases. This CDR3 region has 16 residues. Trimming removed 4 bases from V and 0 bases from J; junction bases left unmatched: 6. CDR1 LNHNV and CDR2 YYDKDF come from the germline V gene (reference sequence). The CDR3 nucleotides read TGTGCCACCAGCACGCGACAGGGAATCTCTGGAAACACCATATATTTT. Amino acid sequence: CATSTRQGISGNTIYF.

By share, this clone ranks as medium-sized. The chain has TRBV6-5 and TRBJ1-1; no clear D gene. Trimming pared 6 bases from V and 1 base from J, leaving 9 bases between. CDR1 and CDR2 from the germline V gene are MNHEY and SVGAGI. The CDR3 runs to 13 residues. The CDR3 sequence is CASSLRQNTEAFF. The CDR3 nucleotides are TGTGCCAGCAGCCTCAGACAGAACACTGAAGCTTTCTTT.

The chain couples TRBV6-5 to TRBJ1-2; possibly TRBD1 for D (5 bases). Germline CDR1 and CDR2: MNHEY and SVGAGI. Trimming removed 6 bases from V and 2 bases from J, with 10 bases in between. The CDR3 consists of 13 residues. DNA for the CDR3: TGTGCCAGCAGAGTCGGGGGGAACTATGGCTACACCTTC. Translation gives CASRVGGNYGYTF.

The chain links TRBV7-6 to TRBJ2-1; 7 bases match TRBD2. This CDR3 is built from 16 residues. Germline CDR1 is SGHVS and CDR2 is FNYEAQ. With V trimmed by 6 bases and J by 4 bases, 12 bases remained unmatched. The CDR3 nucleotides are TGTGCCAGCAGTAACTTTAAGCGGGAACGTTACAATGAGCAGTTCTTC. This codes for CASSNFKRERYNEQFF.

The V and J genes are TRBV6-2 or TRBV6-3 and TRBJ1-5, with TRBD1 matching 8 bases. This CDR3 is 16 amino acids long. With V trimmed by 6 bases and J by 9 bases, 16 bases remained unmatched. The germline V gene encodes CDR1 MNHEY and CDR2 SVGEGT. The CDR3 nucleotides read TGTGCCAGCAGCGACTCAGGACAGGGACGGGTTTCGCCCCAGCATTTT. It codes for CASSDSGQGRVSPQHF.

The V and J genes are TRBV7-8 and TRBJ2-1, with D perhaps TRBD1 (6 bases). CDR1 is SGHVS, CDR2 FQNEAQ, per germline. V gave up 5 bases and J gave up 12 bases, with 11 bases separating them. The CDR3 covers 11 residues. CDR3 DNA: TGTGCCAGCAGCCCTCAGGGGTGGCAGTTCTTC. It encodes CASSPQGWQFF.

The chain joins TRBV19 to TRBJ2-1; 7 nucleotides align to TRBD1. Losses at the gene ends were 3 bases for V and 7 bases for J; bases not matched to a gene: 12. Germline V gives CDR1 LNHDA, CDR2 SQIVND (reference sequence). There are 16 residues in the CDR3. CDR3 DNA: TGTGCCAGTAGTATTGGGACAGCTACTTTGGGGAATGAGCAGTTCTTC. It codes for CASSIGTATLGNEQFF.